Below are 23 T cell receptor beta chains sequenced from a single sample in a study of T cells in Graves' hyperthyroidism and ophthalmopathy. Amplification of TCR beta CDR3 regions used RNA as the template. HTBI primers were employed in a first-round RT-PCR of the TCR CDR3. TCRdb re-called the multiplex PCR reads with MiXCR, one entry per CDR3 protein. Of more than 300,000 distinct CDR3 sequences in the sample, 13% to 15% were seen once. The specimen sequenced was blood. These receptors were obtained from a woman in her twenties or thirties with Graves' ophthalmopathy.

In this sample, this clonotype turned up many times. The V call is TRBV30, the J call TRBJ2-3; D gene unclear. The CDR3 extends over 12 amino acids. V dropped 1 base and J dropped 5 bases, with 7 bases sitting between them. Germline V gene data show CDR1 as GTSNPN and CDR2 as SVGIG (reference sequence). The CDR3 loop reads CAWSAVLDTQYF. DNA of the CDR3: TGTGCCTGGAGTGCAGTTTTAGATACGCAGTATTTT.

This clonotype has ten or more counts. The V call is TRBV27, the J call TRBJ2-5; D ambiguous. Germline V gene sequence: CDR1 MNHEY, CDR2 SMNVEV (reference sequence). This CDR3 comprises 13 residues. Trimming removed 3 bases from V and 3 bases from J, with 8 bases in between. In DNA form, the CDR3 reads TGTGCCAGCAGTTTCAATTATGAAGAGACCCAGTACTTC. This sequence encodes CASSFNYEETQYF.

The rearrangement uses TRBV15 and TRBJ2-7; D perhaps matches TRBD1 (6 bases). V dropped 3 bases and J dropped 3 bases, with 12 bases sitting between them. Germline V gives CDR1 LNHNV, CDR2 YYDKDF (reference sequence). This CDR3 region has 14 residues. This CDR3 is CATSSRGPDYEQYF. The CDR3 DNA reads TGTGCCACCAGCAGCAGGGGCCCTGACTACGAGCAGTACTTC. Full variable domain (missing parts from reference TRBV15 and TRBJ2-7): DAMVIQNPRYQVTQFGKPVTLSCSQTLNHNVMYWYQQKSSQAPKLLFHYYDKDFNNEADTPDNFQSRRPNTSFCFLDIRSPGLGDTAMYLCATSSRGPDYEQYFGPGTRLTVT.

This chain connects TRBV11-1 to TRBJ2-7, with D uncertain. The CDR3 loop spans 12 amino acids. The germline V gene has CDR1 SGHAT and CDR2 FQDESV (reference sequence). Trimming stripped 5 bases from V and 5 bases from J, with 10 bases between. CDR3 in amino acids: CASSITPHEQYF. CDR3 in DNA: TGTGCCAGCAGCATTACGCCACACGAGCAGTACTTC.

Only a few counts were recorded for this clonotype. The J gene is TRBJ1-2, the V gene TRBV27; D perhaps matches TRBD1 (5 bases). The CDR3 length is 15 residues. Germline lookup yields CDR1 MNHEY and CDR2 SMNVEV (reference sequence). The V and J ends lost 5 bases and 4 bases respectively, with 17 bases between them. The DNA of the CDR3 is TGTGCCAGCAGTCGGAGATACCGGGACCGCTATGGCTACACCTTC. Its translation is CASSRRYRDRYGYTF.

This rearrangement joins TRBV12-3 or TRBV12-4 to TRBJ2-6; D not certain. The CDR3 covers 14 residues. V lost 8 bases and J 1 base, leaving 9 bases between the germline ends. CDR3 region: CASGDTSGANVLTF. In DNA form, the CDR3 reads TGTGCCAGCGGAGACACTTCTGGGGCCAACGTCCTGACTTTC.

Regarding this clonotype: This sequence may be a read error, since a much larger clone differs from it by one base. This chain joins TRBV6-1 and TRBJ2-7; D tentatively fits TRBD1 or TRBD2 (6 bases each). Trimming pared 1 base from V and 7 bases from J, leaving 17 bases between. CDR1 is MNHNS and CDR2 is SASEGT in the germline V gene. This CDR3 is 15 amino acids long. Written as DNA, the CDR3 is TGTGCCAGCAGTGAAGTTGGGGGGCCGGACAATGAGCAGTACTTC. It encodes CASSEVGGPDNEQYF.

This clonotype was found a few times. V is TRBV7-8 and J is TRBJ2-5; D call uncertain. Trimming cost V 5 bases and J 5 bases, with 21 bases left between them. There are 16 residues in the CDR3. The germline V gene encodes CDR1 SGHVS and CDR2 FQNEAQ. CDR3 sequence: CASSRSSALGSETQYF. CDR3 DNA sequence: TGTGCCAGCAGCCGGAGCTCCGCTTTGGGTTCGGAGACCCAGTACTTC.

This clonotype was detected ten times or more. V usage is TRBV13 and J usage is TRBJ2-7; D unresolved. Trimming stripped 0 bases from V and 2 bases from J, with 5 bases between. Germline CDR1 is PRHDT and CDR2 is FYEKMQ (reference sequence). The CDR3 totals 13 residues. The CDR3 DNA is TGTGCCAGCAGCTTAGGTCGAGCCTACGAGCAGTACTTC. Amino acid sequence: CASSLGRAYEQYF.

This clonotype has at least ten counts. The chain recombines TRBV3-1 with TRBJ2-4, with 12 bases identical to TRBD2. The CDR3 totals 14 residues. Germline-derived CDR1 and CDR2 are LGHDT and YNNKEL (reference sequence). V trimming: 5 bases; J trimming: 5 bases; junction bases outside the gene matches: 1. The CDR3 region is CASSSSGGENIQYF. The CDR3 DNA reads TGTGCCAGCAGCTCTAGCGGGGGGGAAAACATTCAGTACTTC.

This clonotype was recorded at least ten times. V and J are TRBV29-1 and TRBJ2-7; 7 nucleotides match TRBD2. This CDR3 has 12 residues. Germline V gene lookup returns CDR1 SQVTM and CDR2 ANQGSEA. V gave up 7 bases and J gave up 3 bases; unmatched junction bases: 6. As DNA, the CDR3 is TGCAGCGGGGGGAGGGAAGGCTACGAGCAGTACTTC. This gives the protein CSGGREGYEQYF.

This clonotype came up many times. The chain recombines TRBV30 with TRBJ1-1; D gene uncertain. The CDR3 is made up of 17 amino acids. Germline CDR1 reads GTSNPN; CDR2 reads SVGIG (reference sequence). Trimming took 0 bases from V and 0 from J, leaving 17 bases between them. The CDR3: CAWSVSQLRSMNTEAFF. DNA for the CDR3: TGTGCCTGGAGTGTATCCCAGCTTCGTTCAATGAACACTGAAGCTTTCTTT.

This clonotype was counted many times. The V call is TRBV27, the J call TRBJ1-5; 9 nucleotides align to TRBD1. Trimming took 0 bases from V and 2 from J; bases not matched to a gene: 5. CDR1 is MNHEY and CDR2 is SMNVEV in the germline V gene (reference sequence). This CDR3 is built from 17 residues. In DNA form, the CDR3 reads TGTGCCAGCAGTTTATCGTACAGGGGGCATGGCAATCAGCCCCAGCATTTT. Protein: CASSLSYRGHGNQPQHF.

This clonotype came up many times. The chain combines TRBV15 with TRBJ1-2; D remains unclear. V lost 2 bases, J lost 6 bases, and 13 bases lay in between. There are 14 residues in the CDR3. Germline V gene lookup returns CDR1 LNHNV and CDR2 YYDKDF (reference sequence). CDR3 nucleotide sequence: TGTGCCACCAGCAGAAACCCTACCTGGGATGGCTACACCTTC. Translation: CATSRNPTWDGYTF. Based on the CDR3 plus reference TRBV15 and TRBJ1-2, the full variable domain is DAMVIQNPRYQVTQFGKPVTLSCSQTLNHNVMYWYQQKSSQAPKLLFHYYDKDFNNEADTPDNFQSRRPNTSFCFLDIRSPGLGDTAMYLCATSRNPTWDGYTFGSGTRLTVV.

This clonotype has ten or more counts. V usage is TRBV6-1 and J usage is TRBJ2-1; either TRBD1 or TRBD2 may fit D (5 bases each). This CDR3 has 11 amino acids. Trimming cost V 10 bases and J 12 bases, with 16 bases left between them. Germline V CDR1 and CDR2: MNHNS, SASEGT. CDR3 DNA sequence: TGTGCCACCCTGGGGGAAGGGTCGCAGTTCTTC. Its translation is CATLGEGSQFF.

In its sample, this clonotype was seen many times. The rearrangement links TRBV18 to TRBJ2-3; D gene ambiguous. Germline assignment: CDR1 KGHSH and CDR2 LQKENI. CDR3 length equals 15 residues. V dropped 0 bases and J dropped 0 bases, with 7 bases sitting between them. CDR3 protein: CASSPPSRSTDTQYF. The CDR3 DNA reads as TGTGCCAGCTCACCACCGTCCAGGAGCACAGATACGCAGTATTTT.

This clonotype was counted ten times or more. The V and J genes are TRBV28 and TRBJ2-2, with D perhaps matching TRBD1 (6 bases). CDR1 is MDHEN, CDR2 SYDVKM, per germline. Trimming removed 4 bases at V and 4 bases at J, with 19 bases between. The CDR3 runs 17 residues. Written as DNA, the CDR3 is TGTGCCAGCAGTTCAACTGGGGACATACGAGGCACCGGGGAGCTGTTTTTT. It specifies CASSSTGDIRGTGELFF.

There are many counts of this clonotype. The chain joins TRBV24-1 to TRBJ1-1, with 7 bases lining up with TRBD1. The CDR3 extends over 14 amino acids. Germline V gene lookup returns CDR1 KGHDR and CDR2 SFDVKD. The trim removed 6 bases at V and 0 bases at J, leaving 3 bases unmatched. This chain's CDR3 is CATSPTGLNTEAFF. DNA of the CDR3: TGTGCCACCAGTCCGACAGGGCTGAACACTGAAGCTTTCTTT.

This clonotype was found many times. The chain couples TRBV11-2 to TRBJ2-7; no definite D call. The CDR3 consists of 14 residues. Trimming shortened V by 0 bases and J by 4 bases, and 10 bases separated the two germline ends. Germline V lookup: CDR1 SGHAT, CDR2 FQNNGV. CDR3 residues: CASSLDPEAYEQYF. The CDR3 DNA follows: TGTGCCAGCAGCTTAGATCCGGAAGCTTACGAGCAGTACTTC. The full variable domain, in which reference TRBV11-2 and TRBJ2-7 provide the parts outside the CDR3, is EAGVAQSPRYKIIEKRQSVAFWCNPISGHATLYWYQQILGQGPKLLIQFQNNGVVDDSQLPKDRFSAERLKGVDSTLKIQPAKLEDSAVYLCASSLDPEAYEQYFGPGTRLTVT.

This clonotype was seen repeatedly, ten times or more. The CDR3, as DNA: TGTGCCAGCAGTGATTTCTTGGGGAACGGCAATCAGCCCCAGCATTTT. Its protein is CASSDFLGNGNQPQHF. The chain has TRBV2 and TRBJ1-5; D is uncertain. CDR1 and CDR2 (germline): SNHLY, FYNNEI. Trimming pared 3 bases from V and 2 bases from J, leaving 14 bases between. The CDR3 totals 16 residues.

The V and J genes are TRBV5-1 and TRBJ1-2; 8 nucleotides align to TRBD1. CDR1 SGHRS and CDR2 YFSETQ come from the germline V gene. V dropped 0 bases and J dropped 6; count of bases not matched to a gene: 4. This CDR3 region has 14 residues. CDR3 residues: CASSLGTGPHGYTF. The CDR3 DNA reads TGCGCCAGCAGCTTGGGGACAGGGCCCCATGGCTACACCTTC.

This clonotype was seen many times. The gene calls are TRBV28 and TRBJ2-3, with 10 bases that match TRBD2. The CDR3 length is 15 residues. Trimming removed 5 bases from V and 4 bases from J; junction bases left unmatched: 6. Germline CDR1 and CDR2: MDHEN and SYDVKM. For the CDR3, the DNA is TGTGCCAGCAGTGAAAGCGGGGGGGCCGCAGATACGCAGTATTTT. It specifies CASSESGGAADTQYF.

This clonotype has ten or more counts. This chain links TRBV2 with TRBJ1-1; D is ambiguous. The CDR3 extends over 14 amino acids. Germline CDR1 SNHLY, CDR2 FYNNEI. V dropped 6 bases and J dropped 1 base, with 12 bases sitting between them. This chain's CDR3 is CASSLSLGNTEAFF. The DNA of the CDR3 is TGTGCCAGCAGCCTGTCCCTAGGGAACACTGAAGCTTTCTTT.